This record covers a single T cell receptor beta chain. These data come from a study of blood T cell repertoires in COVID-19. The wider study: Spain, Italy and the United States supplied samples that represented acute and convalescent COVID-19. Sources were T cells, B-cell-depleted T cells, or PBMCs; the material itself was cDNA or gDNA.

Authors' methods: Amplification with reference gene primers provided the estimates of nucleated cell counts. TCRdb's copy holds only in-frame clones and misses some; the assay was immunoSEQ multiplex PCR. V, J and clone size derive from that table, while D and trimming were established from the DNA sequence. The table records just under 300,000 clones, approximately 86% of them present only once. V was trimmed by 0 bases and J by 7 bases, leaving 12 bases between them. Looked up from germline, CDR1 is MNHEY and CDR2 is SVGAGI. The length of the CDR3 is 15 residues. The clonotype comes from a man between 70 and 80 years old with acute or convalescent COVID-19. This chain uses TRBV6-5 with TRBJ1-4; D perhaps matches TRBD1 (6 bases). The sequencing sample was made of peripheral blood. CDR3 sequence reads: CASSYSAGAGEKLFF. Written as DNA, the CDR3 is TGTGCCAGCAGTTACTCGGCAGGGGCAGGTGAAAAACTGTTTTTT.